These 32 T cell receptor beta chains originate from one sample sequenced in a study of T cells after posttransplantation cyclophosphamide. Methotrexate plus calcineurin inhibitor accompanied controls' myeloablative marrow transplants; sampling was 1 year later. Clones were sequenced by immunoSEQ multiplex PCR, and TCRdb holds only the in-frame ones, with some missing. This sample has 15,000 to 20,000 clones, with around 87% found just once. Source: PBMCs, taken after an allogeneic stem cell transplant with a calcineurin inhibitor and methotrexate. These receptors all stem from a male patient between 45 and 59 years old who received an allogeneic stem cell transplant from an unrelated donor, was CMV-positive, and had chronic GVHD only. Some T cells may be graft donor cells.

CDR3 DNA sequence: TGTGCCAGCAGCTTAGTTAGGGGGACTGAAGCTTTCTTT. Its protein is CASSLVRGTEAFF. The rearrangement uses TRBV11-3 and TRBJ1-1; D is perhaps TRBD1 (6 bases). Trimming stripped 1 base from V and 5 bases from J, with 8 bases between. CDR1 and CDR2 (germline): SGHNT, YENEEA. The CDR3 is 13 amino acids.

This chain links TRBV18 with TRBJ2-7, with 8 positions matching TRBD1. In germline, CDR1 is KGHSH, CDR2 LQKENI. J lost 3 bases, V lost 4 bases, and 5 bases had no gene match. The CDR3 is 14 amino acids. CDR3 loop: CASSRDRGDYEQYF. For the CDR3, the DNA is TGTGCCAGCTCACGAGACAGGGGTGACTACGAGCAGTACTTC.

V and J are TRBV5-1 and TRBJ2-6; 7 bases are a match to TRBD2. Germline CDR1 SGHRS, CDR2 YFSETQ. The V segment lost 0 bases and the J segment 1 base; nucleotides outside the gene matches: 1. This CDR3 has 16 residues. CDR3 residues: CASSLAGGSGANVLTF. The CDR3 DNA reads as TGCGCCAGCAGCTTGGCGGGGGGATCTGGGGCCAACGTCCTGACTTTC.

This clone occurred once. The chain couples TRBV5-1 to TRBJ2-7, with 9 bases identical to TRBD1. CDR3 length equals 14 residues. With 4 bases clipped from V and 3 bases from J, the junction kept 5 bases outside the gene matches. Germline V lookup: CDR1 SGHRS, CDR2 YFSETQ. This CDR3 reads CASSPGTGSYEQYF. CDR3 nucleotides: TGCGCCAGCAGCCCAGGGACAGGGAGCTACGAGCAGTACTTC.

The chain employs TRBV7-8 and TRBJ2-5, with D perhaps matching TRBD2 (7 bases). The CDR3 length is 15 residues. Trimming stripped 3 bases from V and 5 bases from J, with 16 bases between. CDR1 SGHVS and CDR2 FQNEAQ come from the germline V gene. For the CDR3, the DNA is TGTGCCAGCAGCTTTTTGGGGGGGGGCGGTGAGACCCAGTACTTC. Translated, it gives CASSFLGGGGETQYF. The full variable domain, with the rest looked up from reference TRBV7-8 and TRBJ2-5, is GAGVSQSPRYKVAKRGQDVALRCDPISGHVSLFWYQQALGQGPEFLTYFQNEAQLDKSGLPSDRFFAERPEGSVSTLKIQRTQQEDSAVYLCASSFLGGGGETQYFGPGTRLLVL.

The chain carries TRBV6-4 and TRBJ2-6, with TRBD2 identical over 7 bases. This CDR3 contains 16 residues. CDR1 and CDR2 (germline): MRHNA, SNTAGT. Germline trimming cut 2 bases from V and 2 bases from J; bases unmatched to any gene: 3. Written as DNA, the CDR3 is TGTGCCAGCAGTGACGGCGGGGGAGCTGGGGCCAACGTCCTGACTTTC. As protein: CASSDGGGAGANVLTF.

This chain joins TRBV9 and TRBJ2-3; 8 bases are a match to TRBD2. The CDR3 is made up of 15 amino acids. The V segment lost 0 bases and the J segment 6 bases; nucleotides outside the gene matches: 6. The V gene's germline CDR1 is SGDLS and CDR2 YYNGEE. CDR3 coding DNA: TGTGCCAGCAGCGTAGCGGGGGTAGCGGGGGATACGCAGTATTTT. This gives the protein CASSVAGVAGDTQYF.

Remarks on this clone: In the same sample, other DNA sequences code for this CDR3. Here the CDR3 DNA reads TGCGCCAGCAGCCAAGTTCCGGGAAGCAATCAGCCCCAGCATTTT. Translation gives CASSQVPGSNQPQHF. The chain couples TRBV4-1 to TRBJ1-5; no definite D call. This CDR3 is 15 amino acids long. Germline CDR1 reads MGHRA; CDR2 reads YSYEKL. Trimming shortened V by 1 base and J by 1 base, and 8 bases separated the two germline ends.

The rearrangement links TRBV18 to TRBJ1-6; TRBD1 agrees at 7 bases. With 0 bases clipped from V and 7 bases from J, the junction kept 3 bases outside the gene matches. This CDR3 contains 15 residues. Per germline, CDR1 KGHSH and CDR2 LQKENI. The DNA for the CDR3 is TGTGCCAGCTCACCACCGACAGGGCCCAATTCACCCCTCCACTTT. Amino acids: CASSPPTGPNSPLHF. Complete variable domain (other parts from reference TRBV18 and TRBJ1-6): NAGVMQNPRHLVRRRGQEARLRCSPMKGHSHVYWYRQLPEEGLKFMVYLQKENIIDESGMPKERFSAEFPKEGPSILRIQQVVRGDSAAYFCASSPPTGPNSPLHFGNGTRLTVT.

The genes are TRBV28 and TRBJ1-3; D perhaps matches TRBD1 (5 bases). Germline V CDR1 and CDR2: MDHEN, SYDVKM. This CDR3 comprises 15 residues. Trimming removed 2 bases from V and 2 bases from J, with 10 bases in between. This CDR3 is CASSLLSGAGNTIYF. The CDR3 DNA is TGTGCCAGCAGTTTACTTTCGGGGGCTGGAAACACCATATATTTT.

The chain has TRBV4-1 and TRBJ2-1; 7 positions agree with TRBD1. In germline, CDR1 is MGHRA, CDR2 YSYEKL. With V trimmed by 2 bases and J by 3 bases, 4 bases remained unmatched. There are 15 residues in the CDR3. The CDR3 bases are TGCGCCAGCAGCCAATCCAGGGGGAACTACAATGAGCAGTTCTTC. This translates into CASSQSRGNYNEQFF.

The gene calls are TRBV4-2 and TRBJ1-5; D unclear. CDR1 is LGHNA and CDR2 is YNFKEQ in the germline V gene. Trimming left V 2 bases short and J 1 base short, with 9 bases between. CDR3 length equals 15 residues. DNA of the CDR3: TGTGCCAGCAGCCAAATCGTCGGGAGCAATCAGCCCCAGCATTTT. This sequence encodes CASSQIVGSNQPQHF.

CDR3 residues: CASSRSQGVGGNTGELFF. CDR3 DNA: TGTGCCAGCAGCCGGTCCCAGGGGGTGGGGGGGAACACCGGGGAGCTGTTTTTT. The chain links TRBV4-2 to TRBJ2-2, with D possibly matching TRBD1 (7 bases). The V gene lost 4 bases and the J gene lost 1 base, with 19 bases spanning the gap. Germline CDR1 reads LGHNA; CDR2 reads YNFKEQ. This CDR3 is 18 amino acids long.

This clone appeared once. Here the CDR3 reads CASSFDRAASKQETQYF. The CDR3 DNA sequence: TGTGCCAGCAGCTTTGACAGGGCAGCATCTAAACAAGAGACCCAGTACTTC. The gene calls are TRBV13 and TRBJ2-5, with 7 bases fitting TRBD1. Germline CDR1 is PRHDT and CDR2 is FYEKMQ (reference sequence). This CDR3 region has 17 residues. Trimming removed 3 bases from V and 2 bases from J; junction bases left unmatched: 12.

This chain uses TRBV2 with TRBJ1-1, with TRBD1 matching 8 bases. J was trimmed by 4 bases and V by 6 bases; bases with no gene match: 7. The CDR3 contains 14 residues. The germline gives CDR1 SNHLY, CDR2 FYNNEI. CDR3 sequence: CASRMDRVSTEAFF. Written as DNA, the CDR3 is TGTGCCAGCAGGATGGACAGGGTGAGCACTGAAGCTTTCTTT. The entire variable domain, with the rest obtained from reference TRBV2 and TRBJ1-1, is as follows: EPEVTQTPSHQVTQMGQEVILRCVPISNHLYFYWYRQILGQKVEFLVSFYNNEISEKSEIFDDQFSVERPDGSNFTLKIRSTKLEDSAMYFCASRMDRVSTEAFFGQGTRLTVV.

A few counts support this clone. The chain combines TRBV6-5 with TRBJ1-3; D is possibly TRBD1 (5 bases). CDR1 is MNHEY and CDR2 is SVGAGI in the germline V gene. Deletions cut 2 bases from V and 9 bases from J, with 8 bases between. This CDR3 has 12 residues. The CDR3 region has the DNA TGTGCCAGCAGTTACGCGGGGGGCACCATATATTTT. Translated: CASSYAGGTIYF.

CDR3 protein: CASSLFGGGIYEQYF. The CDR3 DNA follows: TGTGCCAGTAGTCTCTTCGGGGGAGGGATATACGAGCAGTACTTC. J is TRBJ2-7 and V is TRBV19, with 7 nucleotides matching TRBD2. V was clipped by 5 bases and J by 4 bases; unmatched bases: 11. Looked up from germline, CDR1 is LNHDA and CDR2 is SQIVND (reference sequence). This CDR3 comprises 15 residues. Variable domain in full (rest from reference TRBV19 and TRBJ2-7): DGGITQSPKYLFRKEGQNVTLSCEQNLNHDAMYWYRQDPGQGLRLIYYSQIVNDFQKGDIAEGYSVSREKKESFPLTVTSAQKNPTAFYLCASSLFGGGIYEQYFGPGTRLTVT.

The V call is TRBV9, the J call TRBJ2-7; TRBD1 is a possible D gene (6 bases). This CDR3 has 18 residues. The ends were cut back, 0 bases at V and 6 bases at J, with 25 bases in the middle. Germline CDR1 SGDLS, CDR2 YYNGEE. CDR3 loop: CASSVVAGKGVDRGEQYF. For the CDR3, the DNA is TGTGCCAGCAGCGTAGTAGCCGGCAAGGGGGTTGATCGGGGCGAGCAGTACTTC.

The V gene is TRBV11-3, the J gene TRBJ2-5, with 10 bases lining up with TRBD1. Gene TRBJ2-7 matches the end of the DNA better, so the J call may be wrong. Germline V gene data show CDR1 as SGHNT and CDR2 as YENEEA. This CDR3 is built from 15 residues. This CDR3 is CASSLRGQGRYEQYF. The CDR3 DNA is TGTGCCAGCAGCTTGCGGGGACAGGGGAGGTACGAGCAGTACTTC.

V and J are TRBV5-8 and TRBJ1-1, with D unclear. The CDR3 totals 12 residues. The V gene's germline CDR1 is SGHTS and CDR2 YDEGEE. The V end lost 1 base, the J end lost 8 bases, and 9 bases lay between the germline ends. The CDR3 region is CASSLIREEAFF. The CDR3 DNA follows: TGTGCCAGCAGCTTGATTCGGGAGGAAGCTTTCTTT.

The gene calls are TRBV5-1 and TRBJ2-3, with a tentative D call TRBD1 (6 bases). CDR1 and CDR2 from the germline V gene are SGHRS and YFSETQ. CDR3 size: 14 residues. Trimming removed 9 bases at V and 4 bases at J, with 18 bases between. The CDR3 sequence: CATRLMGAADTQYF. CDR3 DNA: TGCGCCACCCGACTGATGGGGGCCGCAGATACGCAGTATTTT.

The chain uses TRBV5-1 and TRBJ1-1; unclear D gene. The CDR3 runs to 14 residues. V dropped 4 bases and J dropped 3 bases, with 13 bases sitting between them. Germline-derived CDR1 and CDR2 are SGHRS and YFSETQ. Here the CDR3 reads CASSKDITDTEAFF. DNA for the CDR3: TGCGCCAGCAGCAAAGACATAACGGACACTGAAGCTTTCTTT.

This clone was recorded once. The CDR3 nucleotides read TGTGCCAGCAGTTCCCTGACAGGTGAAGCTTTCTTT. Translated, it gives CASSSLTGEAFF. V gene TRBV6-5 combines with J gene TRBJ1-1, with D perhaps matching TRBD1 (6 bases). The CDR3 has 12 amino acids. Between the trimmed V and J ends, which lost 4 bases and 7 bases, there was a span of 10 bases. Germline V gives CDR1 MNHEY, CDR2 SVGAGI.

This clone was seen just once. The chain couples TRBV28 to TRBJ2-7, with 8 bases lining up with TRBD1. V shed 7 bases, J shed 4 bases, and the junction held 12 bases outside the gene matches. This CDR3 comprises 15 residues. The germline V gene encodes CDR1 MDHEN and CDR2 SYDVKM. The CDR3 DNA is TGTGCCAGCACTTTGGGACAGGCGATCACTTACGAGCAGTACTTC. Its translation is CASTLGQAITYEQYF.

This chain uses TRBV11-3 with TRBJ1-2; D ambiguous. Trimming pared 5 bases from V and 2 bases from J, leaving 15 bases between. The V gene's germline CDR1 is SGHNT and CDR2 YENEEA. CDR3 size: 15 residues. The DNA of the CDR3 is TGTGCCAGCAGCAAAAGCGGCGGTGGGAACTATGGCTACACCTTC. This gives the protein CASSKSGGGNYGYTF.

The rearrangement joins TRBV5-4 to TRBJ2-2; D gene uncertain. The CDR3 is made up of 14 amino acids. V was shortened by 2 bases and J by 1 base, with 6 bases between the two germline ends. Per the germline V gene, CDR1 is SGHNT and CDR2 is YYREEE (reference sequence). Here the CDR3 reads CASSLDKNTGELFF. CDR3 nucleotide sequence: TGTGCCAGCAGCTTAGACAAGAACACCGGGGAGCTGTTTTTT.

The DNA for the CDR3 is TGTGCCAGCAGGCCACCGCAGGACAGCGAGCAGTACTTC. Translating gives CASRPPQDSEQYF. The chain carries TRBV6-5 and TRBJ2-7, with D maybe TRBD1 (6 bases). The germline CDR1 and CDR2 sequences are MNHEY and SVGAGI. The germline V and J ends were trimmed by 6 bases and 6 bases, with 15 bases remaining between them. The CDR3 extends over 13 amino acids.

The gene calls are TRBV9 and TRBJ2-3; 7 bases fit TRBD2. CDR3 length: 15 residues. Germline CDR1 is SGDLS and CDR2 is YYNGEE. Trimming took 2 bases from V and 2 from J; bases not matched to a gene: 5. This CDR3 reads CASSVSSGPTDTQYF. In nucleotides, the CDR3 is TGTGCCAGCAGCGTTAGTAGCGGGCCCACAGATACGCAGTATTTT. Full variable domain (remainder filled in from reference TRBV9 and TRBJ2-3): DSGVTQTPKHLITATGQRVTLRCSPRSGDLSVYWYQQSLDQGLQFLIQYYNGEERAKGNILERFSAQQFPDLHSELNLSSLELGDSALYFCASSVSSGPTDTQYFGPGTRLTVL.

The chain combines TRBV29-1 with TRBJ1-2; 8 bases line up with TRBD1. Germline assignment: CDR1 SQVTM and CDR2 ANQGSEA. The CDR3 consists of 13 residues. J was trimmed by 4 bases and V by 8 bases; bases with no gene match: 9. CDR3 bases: TGCAGCATCCGACAGGGGAGAGTCTATGGCTACACCTTC. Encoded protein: CSIRQGRVYGYTF.

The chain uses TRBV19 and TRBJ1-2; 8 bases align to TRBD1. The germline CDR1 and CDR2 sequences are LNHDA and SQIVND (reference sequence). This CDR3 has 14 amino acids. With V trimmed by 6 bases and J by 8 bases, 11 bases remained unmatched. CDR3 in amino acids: CASSPTQGARGYTF. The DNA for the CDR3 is TGTGCCAGTAGCCCCACGCAGGGGGCGCGGGGCTACACCTTC.

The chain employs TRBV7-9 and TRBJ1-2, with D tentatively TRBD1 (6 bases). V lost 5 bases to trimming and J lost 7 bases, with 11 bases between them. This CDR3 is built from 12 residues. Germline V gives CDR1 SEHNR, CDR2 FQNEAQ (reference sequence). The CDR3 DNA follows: TGTGCCAGCAGCACAGGGACGGGTGGCTACACCTTC. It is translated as CASSTGTGGYTF.

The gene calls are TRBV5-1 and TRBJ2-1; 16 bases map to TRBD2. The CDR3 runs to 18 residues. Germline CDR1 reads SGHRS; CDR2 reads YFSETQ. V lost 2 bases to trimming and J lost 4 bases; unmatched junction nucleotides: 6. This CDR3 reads CASSLPGLAGGEYNEQFF. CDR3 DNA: TGCGCCAGCAGCTTACCGGGACTAGCGGGAGGGGAGTACAATGAGCAGTTCTTC.